This T cell receptor (beta chain) was identified in a study of beta chain features in type 1 diabetes. General study points: cDNA-based sequencing might over-represent cells highly expressing TCR. Among all four CD4+ subsets, Type 1 diabetes patients had TCRB CDR3s that were moderately but significantly shorter.

With respect to this clone: Its cognate antigen is unknown.

Looked up from germline, CDR1 is SGHTA and CDR2 is FQGNSA. Trimming shortened V by 3 bases and J by 9 bases, and 10 bases separated the two germline ends. The CDR3 contains 12 residues. Every bit of the isolated RNA underwent reverse transcription, so sequencing read expressed TCRB transcripts. Assay: immunoSEQ multiplex PCR; the TCRdb copy retains only in-frame clones and omits some. This sample yields roughly 330,000 clones, of which less than 15% are seen a single time; nearly 0.015% belongs to the top ten. The sequence derives from a woman aged 18-30 years with type 1 diabetes. Sequencing input: naive CD4+ T cells from blood. The chain recombines TRBV7-2 with TRBJ2-3; tentatively, D is TRBD1 (5 bases). CDR3 loop: CASSLGLATQYF. DNA for the CDR3: TGTGCCAGCAGCTTGGGGCTCGCCACGCAGTATTTT. Full variable domain (outside the CDR3, taken from reference TRBV7-2 and TRBJ2-3): GAGVSQSPSNKVTEKGKDVELRCDPISGHTALYWYRQSLGQGLEFLIYFQGNSAPDKSGLPSDRFSAERTGGSVSTLTIQRTQQEDSAVYLCASSLGLATQYFGPGTRLTVL.